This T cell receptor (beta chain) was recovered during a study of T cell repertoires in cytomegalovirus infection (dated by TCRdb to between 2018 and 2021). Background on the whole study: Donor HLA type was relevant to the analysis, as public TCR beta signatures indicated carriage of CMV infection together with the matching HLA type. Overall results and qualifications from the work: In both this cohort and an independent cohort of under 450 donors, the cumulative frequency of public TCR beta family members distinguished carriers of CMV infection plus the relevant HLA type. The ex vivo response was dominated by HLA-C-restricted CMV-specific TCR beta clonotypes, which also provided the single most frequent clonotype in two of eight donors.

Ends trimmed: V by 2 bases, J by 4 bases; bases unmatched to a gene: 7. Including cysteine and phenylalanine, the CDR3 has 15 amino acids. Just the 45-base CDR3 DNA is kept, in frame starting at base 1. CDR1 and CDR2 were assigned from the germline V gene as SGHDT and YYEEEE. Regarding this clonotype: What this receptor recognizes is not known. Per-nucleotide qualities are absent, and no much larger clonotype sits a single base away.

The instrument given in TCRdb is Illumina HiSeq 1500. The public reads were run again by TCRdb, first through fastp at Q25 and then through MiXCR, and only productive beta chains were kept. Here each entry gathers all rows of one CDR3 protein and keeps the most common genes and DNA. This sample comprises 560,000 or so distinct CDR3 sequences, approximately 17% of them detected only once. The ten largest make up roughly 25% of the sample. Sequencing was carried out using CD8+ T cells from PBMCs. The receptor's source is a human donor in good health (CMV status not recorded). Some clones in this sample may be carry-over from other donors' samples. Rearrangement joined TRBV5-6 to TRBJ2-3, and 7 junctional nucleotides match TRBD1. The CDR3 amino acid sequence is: CASSFQGDFSDTQYF. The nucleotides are TGTGCCAGCAGCTTCCAGGGGGATTTCTCAGATACGCAGTATTTT.